These 20 T cell receptor beta chains originate from one sample sequenced in a study of technical replicates of blood from several donors. TCRdb's copy holds only in-frame clones and misses some; the assay was immunoSEQ multiplex PCR. The data contain fewer than 90,000 clones, around 93% of them seen just once; the ten biggest clones take up about 0.43%. What was sequenced was T cells isolated from PBMCs. The receptors stem from a human donor in good health.

This clone was seen just once. V gene TRBV9 combines with J gene TRBJ2-3; 10 bases align to TRBD2. V shed 3 bases, J shed 1 base, and the junction held 8 bases outside the gene matches. Germline assignment: CDR1 SGDLS and CDR2 YYNGEE. CDR3 length equals 17 residues. CDR3 in amino acids: CASSAGLARLRTDTQYF. The CDR3, as DNA: TGTGCCAGCAGCGCGGGACTAGCGAGACTACGCACAGATACGCAGTATTTT.

The chain carries TRBV28 and TRBJ1-1, with a possible D match to TRBD1 (5 bases). Germline values: CDR1 MDHEN, CDR2 SYDVKM. Trimming stripped 2 bases from V and 4 bases from J, with 8 bases between. The CDR3 has 13 residues. The CDR3 sequence is CASSLRGSTEAFF. In DNA form, the CDR3 reads TGTGCCAGCAGTTTAAGGGGCTCCACTGAAGCTTTCTTT. Full variable domain (rest looked up from reference TRBV28 and TRBJ1-1): DVKVTQSSRYLVKRTGEKVFLECVQDMDHENMFWYRQDPGLGLRLIYFSYDVKMKEKGDIPEGYSVSREKKERFSLILESASTNQTSMYLCASSLRGSTEAFFGQGTRLTVV.

This clone was seen only once. J is TRBJ1-5 and V is TRBV18; 10 nucleotides line up with TRBD1. The CDR3 extends over 16 amino acids. Looked up from germline, CDR1 is KGHSH and CDR2 is LQKENI. Trimming removed 1 base from V and 7 bases from J; junction bases left unmatched: 7. CDR3 loop: CASSPRQGARRQPQHF. In DNA, the CDR3 is TGTGCCAGCTCACCACGACAGGGGGCGCGAAGACAGCCCCAGCATTTT.

The chain couples TRBV27 to TRBJ1-5, with a tentative D call TRBD1 (5 bases). V was trimmed by 5 bases and J by 2 bases, leaving 10 bases between them. The CDR3 consists of 14 residues. Germline V gene data show CDR1 as MNHEY and CDR2 as SMNVEV (reference sequence). This chain's CDR3 is CASSPRVGNQPQHF. CDR3 nucleotides: TGTGCCAGCAGTCCCAGGGTAGGCAATCAGCCCCAGCATTTT.

The genes are TRBV27 and TRBJ1-5; 9 bases match TRBD1. Trimming cost V 6 bases and J 6 bases; bases outside gene matches: 9. CDR1 is MNHEY and CDR2 is SMNVEV in the germline V gene (reference sequence). The CDR3 consists of 15 residues. The CDR3 region is CASRKTQGAFQPQHF. The CDR3 bases are TGTGCCAGCAGGAAAACACAGGGGGCCTTTCAGCCCCAGCATTTT.

This clone was counted between two and nine times. The gene calls are TRBV9 and TRBJ1-4; the match to TRBD1 covers 10 bases. The CDR3 runs to 15 residues. Germline V gene lookup returns CDR1 SGDLS and CDR2 YYNGEE. The trim removed 3 bases at V and 8 bases at J, leaving 7 bases unmatched. CDR3 bases: TGTGCCAGCAGCGCCAGGACAGGGGGTTTAGAAAAACTGTTTTTT. It specifies CASSARTGGLEKLFF.

This sequence joins TRBV30 and TRBJ2-1, with 13 nucleotides matching TRBD2. CDR1 is GTSNPN and CDR2 is SVGIG in the germline V gene (reference sequence). The J segment lost 12 bases and the V segment lost 5 bases, leaving 10 bases of the junction unmatched. CDR3 length equals 14 residues. In nucleotides, the CDR3 is TGTGCCTGGGCGGGGGGACTAGCGGGAAATAGGCAGTTCTTC. Its protein product is CAWAGGLAGNRQFF.

J is TRBJ2-2 and V is TRBV6-1; 7 bases match TRBD1. Germline V gene data show CDR1 as MNHNS and CDR2 as SASEGT. V lost 2 bases and J lost 0; bases outside the gene matches: 0. There are 15 residues in the CDR3. The CDR3 protein is CASSEQGANTGELFF. The CDR3 DNA follows: TGTGCCAGCAGTGAACAGGGGGCGAACACCGGGGAGCTGTTTTTT.

CDR3 DNA sequence: TGTGCCAGCAGCTCGGAACTAGCGGGGGCCACCGGGGAGCTGTTTTTT. This encodes CASSSELAGATGELFF. V and J are TRBV5-4 and TRBJ2-2; 11 bases are a match to TRBD2. CDR1 SGHNT and CDR2 YYREEE come from the germline V gene (reference sequence). Trimming at V came to 3 bases and at J to 4 bases, leaving 5 bases not matched to a gene. This CDR3 has 16 residues.

The gene calls are TRBV15 and TRBJ2-3; the match to TRBD1 covers 9 bases. V was clipped by 5 bases and J by 4 bases; unmatched bases: 10. Germline loops: CDR1 LNHNV, CDR2 YYDKDF (reference sequence). The CDR3 extends over 16 amino acids. The CDR3 is CATSPLGTGRADTQYF. The CDR3 coding sequence is TGTGCCACCAGCCCCCTGGGGACAGGGCGCGCAGATACGCAGTATTTT.

The V and J genes are TRBV7-9 and TRBJ1-4; the match to TRBD1 covers 7 bases. V gave up 7 bases and J gave up 8 bases; unmatched junction bases: 7. The germline V gene encodes CDR1 SEHNR and CDR2 FQNEAQ (reference sequence). The CDR3 is made up of 13 amino acids. The CDR3 sequence: CASTEGQWEKLFF. DNA for the CDR3: TGTGCCAGCACCGAGGGACAGTGGGAAAAACTGTTTTTT.

The chain links TRBV27 to TRBJ2-7, with 7 bases that match TRBD2. There are 17 residues in the CDR3. The V segment lost 1 base and the J segment 2 bases; nucleotides outside the gene matches: 11. The germline CDR1 and CDR2 sequences are MNHEY and SMNVEV (reference sequence). In DNA, the CDR3 is TGTGCCAGCAGTTTATTTCCTTGGGCGGGAGTCACCTACGAGCAGTACTTC. Its protein is CASSLFPWAGVTYEQYF.

The chain is built from TRBV14 and TRBJ1-2, with D possibly TRBD1 on 5 matching bases. This CDR3 is built from 13 residues. Trimming took off 2 bases at V and 4 bases at J, with 8 bases between the two ends. Germline V gives CDR1 SGHDN, CDR2 FVKESK. CDR3 protein: CASSQWGTYGYTF. DNA for the CDR3: TGTGCCAGCAGCCAATGGGGCACCTATGGCTACACCTTC.

The gene calls are TRBV13 and TRBJ2-1, with 9 positions matching TRBD1. Germline trimming cut 5 bases from V and 5 bases from J; bases unmatched to any gene: 7. This CDR3 has 15 amino acids. The germline gives CDR1 PRHDT, CDR2 FYEKMQ (reference sequence). The CDR3 bases are TGTGCCAGCAGCGATGGACAGGGGCGAGACAATGAGCAGTTCTTC. It translates to CASSDGQGRDNEQFF.

CDR3 residues: CASSWASTDTQYF. The DNA for the CDR3 is TGTGCCAGCAGTTGGGCTAGCACAGATACGCAGTATTTT. V gene TRBV6-5 combines with J gene TRBJ2-3; D gene ambiguous. V gave up 4 bases and J gave up 0 bases, with 5 bases separating them. Germline V lookup: CDR1 MNHEY, CDR2 SVGAGI. This CDR3 has 13 residues.

This chain links TRBV7-3 with TRBJ2-7; TRBD1 matches 7 bases. V gave up 1 base and J gave up 0 bases; unmatched junction bases: 3. This CDR3 has 15 residues. Germline CDR1 reads SGHTA; CDR2 reads FQGTGA. The CDR3 loop reads CASSLMGDSSYEQYF. Written as DNA, the CDR3 is TGTGCCAGCAGCTTAATGGGGGACAGCTCCTACGAGCAGTACTTC. The full variable domain, rest sourced from reference TRBV7-3 and TRBJ2-7, is GAGVSQTPSNKVTEKGKYVELRCDPISGHTALYWYRQSLGQGPEFLIYFQGTGAADDSGLPNDRFFAVRPEGSVSTLKIQRTERGDSAVYLCASSLMGDSSYEQYFGPGTRLTVT.

This sequence joins TRBV30 and TRBJ2-3; 12 bases map to TRBD2. Germline CDR1 and CDR2: GTSNPN and SVGIG (reference sequence). CDR3 length equals 19 residues. V trimming: 4 bases; J trimming: 4 bases; junction bases outside the gene matches: 18. The CDR3 sequence is CAWIETSGSISLSADTQYF. The CDR3 DNA reads as TGTGCCTGGATCGAGACTAGCGGGAGTATTAGTTTGAGCGCAGATACGCAGTATTTT.

V gene TRBV6-5 combines with J gene TRBJ1-2; 7 bases match TRBD1. V trimming: 8 bases; J trimming: 0 bases; junction bases outside the gene matches: 6. The germline gives CDR1 MNHEY, CDR2 SVGAGI. The length of the CDR3 is 14 residues. CDR3 sequence reads: CASRRGQTNYGYTF. Here the CDR3 DNA reads TGTGCCAGCCGCCGGGGACAGACTAACTATGGCTACACCTTC.

V is TRBV7-2 and J is TRBJ2-3, with D maybe TRBD1 (6 bases). The ends were cut back, 8 bases at V and 2 bases at J, with 17 bases in the middle. Germline V gene lookup returns CDR1 SGHTA and CDR2 FQGNSA. The CDR3 totals 15 residues. In DNA, the CDR3 is TGTGCCAGCGGCCTTACCAGGGGTCTCACAGATACGCAGTATTTT. It is translated as CASGLTRGLTDTQYF.

The V gene is TRBV7-3, the J gene TRBJ1-1, with D maybe TRBD1 (6 bases). This CDR3 spans 14 amino acids. The V end lost 5 bases, the J end lost 3 bases, and 13 bases lay between the germline ends. Germline lookup yields CDR1 SGHTA and CDR2 FQGTGA. Here the CDR3 reads CASSPRGGHTEAFF. The CDR3 DNA reads as TGTGCCAGCAGCCCCCGCGGGGGCCACACTGAAGCTTTCTTT.